This paragraph covers one T cell receptor beta chain sequence. As yet, its antigen is unknown. V lost 0 bases, J lost 3 bases, and 5 bases stayed unmatched. The CDR3 covers 16 residues. Germline V lookup: CDR1 SGHRS, CDR2 YFSETQ. Sequencing was performed with immunoSEQ multiplex PCR; in TCRdb, only in-frame clones are kept and a portion is missing. Among 20,000 to 25,000 clones listed, 65% to 85% were seen once. This specimen comes from a study of PD-1 blockade in classical Hodgkin lymphoma. Study conclusions and caveats: Patients excluded were those beginning nivolumab under 1 year after ASCT.

All trial patients relapsed after autologous stem cell transplantation. This sequence joins TRBV5-1 and TRBJ2-1; 8 nucleotides match TRBD2. The TCR sequence derives from a human donor with classical Hodgkin lymphoma. Sample: peripheral blood mononuclear cells (PBMCs), taken before the second cycle of nivolumab. The CDR3 sequence is CASSLEGTRSYNEQFF. For the CDR3, the DNA is TGCGCCAGCAGCTTGGAGGGGACTAGGAGCTACAATGAGCAGTTCTTC.